A selection of T cell receptor beta chains follows, all from one sample in a study of T cells in Graves' hyperthyroidism and ophthalmopathy. TCRdb re-derived calls from the multiplex PCR reads in MiXCR, one entry per CDR3 protein. Found here are around 690,000 distinct CDR3 sequences, roughly 17% of them singletons; the top ten hold around a sixth. What was sequenced was blood. These TCRs come from a man between 45 and 60 years old with Graves' hyperthyroidism. The CDR3 runs from the conserved cysteine through the conserved F or W. D genes are given only for firm matches. Expanded clones get a size class; other rows say once, few or many, or leave the size out.

J	D	V	size	CDR3	DNA
TRBJ1-2	-	TRBV6-6	many	CASSYSKFGAYGYTF	TGTGCCAGCAGTTACTCGAAGTTTGGGGCCTATGGCTACACCTTC
TRBJ1-5	-	TRBV12-3/TRBV12-4	many	CASSHRNQPQHF	TGTGCCAGCAGTCACAGGAATCAGCCCCAGCATTTT
TRBJ2-2	-	TRBV3-1	few	CASSQGDSLNTGELFF	TGTGCCAGCAGCCAAGGAGACTCCCTGAACACCGGGGAGCTGTTTTTT
TRBJ1-1	TRBD1	TRBV5-6	few	CASSLKPGTGGTEAFF	TGTGCCAGCAGCCTGAAACCCGGGACAGGGGGCACTGAAGCTTTCTTT
TRBJ2-7	-	TRBV4-1	few	CASSQPTGRRSEQYF	TGCGCCAGCAGCCAACCCACAGGGCGGAGGAGCGAGCAGTACTTC
TRBJ2-7	TRBD1	TRBV30	once	CAWSVGTGVDEQYF	TGTGCCTGGAGTGTAGGGACAGGGGTTGACGAGCAGTACTTC
TRBJ1-1	TRBD1	TRBV2	many	CASSEDRGLTEAFF	TGTGCCAGCAGTGAGGACAGGGGTTTGACTGAAGCTTTCTTT
TRBJ2-1	-	TRBV9	few	CASSVDGGEFHEQFF	TGTGCCAGCAGCGTAGACGGGGGCGAATTCCATGAGCAGTTCTTC
TRBJ1-1	-	TRBV7-3	many	CASSLMEGEAFF	TGTGCCAGCAGCTTAATGGAGGGGGAAGCTTTCTTT
TRBJ2-2	TRBD1	TRBV9	once	CASSPHGTGDTGELFF	TGTGCCAGCAGCCCCCACGGGACAGGGGACACCGGGGAGCTGTTTTTT
TRBJ2-2	-	TRBV25-1	-	CASSESGLTGELFF	TGTGCCAGCAGTGAATCAGGTCTCACCGGGGAGCTGTTTTTT
TRBJ1-6	-	TRBV2	-	CASRQRDTDNSPLHF	TGTGCCAGCAGACAGAGGGACACCGATAATTCACCCCTCCACTTT
TRBJ2-3	TRBD2	TRBV11-2	many	CASSPLAGESADTQYF	TGTGCCAGCAGCCCTCTAGCGGGAGAAAGTGCAGATACGCAGTATTTT
TRBJ2-3	-	TRBV4-2	few	CASREQGSTDTQYF	TGTGCCAGCAGAGAACAGGGATCTACAGATACGCAGTATTTT
TRBJ2-4	-	TRBV20-1	-	CSALGENIQYF	TGCAGTGCTCTGGGGGAAAACATTCAGTACTTC
TRBJ1-2	-	TRBV6-1	few	CATSENYGYTF	TGTGCCACCTCAGAGAACTATGGCTACACCTTC
TRBJ2-7	TRBD1	TRBV28	few	CASSLGQPSYEQYF	TGTGCCAGCAGCTTGGGACAGCCCTCCTACGAGCAGTACTTC
TRBJ1-1	-	TRBV5-1	-	CASSLTRETEAFF	TGCGCCAGCAGCTTGACGCGGGAAACTGAAGCTTTCTTT
TRBJ2-3	-	TRBV7-2	many	CASTDKSTDTQYF	TGTGCCAGCACGGACAAGAGCACAGATACGCAGTATTTT
TRBJ1-1	-	TRBV6-1	-	CASSDRQLTEAFF	TGTGCCAGCAGTGATAGACAGCTCACTGAAGCTTTCTTT
TRBJ2-5	TRBD1	TRBV5-1	many	CASSSVTGVETQYF	TGCGCCAGCAGCTCCGTGACAGGGGTAGAGACCCAGTACTTC
TRBJ1-2	-	TRBV11-2	many	CASSLTAINYGYTF	TGTGCCAGCAGCCTCACAGCGATCAACTATGGCTACACCTTC
TRBJ1-2	-	TRBV6-2/TRBV6-3	many	CASSYSTEAGGYTF	TGTGCCAGCAGTTACTCGACGGAAGCGGGAGGCTACACCTTC